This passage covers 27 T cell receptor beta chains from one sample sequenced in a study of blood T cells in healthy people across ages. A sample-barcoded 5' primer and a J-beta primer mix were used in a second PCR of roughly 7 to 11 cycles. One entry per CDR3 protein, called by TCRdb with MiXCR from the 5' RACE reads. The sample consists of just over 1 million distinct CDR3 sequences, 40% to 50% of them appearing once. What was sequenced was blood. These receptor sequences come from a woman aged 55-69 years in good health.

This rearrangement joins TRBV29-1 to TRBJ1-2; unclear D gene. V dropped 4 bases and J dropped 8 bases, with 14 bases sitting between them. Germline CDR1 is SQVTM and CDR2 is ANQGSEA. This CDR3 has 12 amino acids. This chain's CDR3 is CSVGHSLGGYTF. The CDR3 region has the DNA TGCAGCGTTGGTCACTCCCTGGGGGGCTACACCTTC.

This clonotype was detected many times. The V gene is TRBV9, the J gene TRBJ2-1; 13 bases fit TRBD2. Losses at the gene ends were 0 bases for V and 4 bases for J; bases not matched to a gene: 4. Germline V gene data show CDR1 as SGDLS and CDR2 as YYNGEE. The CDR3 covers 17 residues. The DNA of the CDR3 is TGTGCCAGCAGCGTAGGACTAGCGGGAGGAGGGTACAATGAGCAGTTCTTC. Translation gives CASSVGLAGGGYNEQFF.

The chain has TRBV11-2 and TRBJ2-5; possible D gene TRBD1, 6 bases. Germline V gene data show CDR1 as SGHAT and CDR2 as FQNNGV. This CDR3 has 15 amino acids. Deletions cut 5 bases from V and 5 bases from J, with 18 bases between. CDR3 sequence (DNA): TGTGCCAGCAGCACGACAGGTCAGGAACAGGAGACCCAGTACTTC. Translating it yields CASSTTGQEQETQYF.

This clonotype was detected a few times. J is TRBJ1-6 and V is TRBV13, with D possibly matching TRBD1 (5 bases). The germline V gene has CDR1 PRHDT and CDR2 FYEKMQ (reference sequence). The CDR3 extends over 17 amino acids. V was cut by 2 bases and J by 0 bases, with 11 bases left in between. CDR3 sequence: CASSLTTVSSYNSPLHF. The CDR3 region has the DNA TGTGCCAGCAGCTTAACGACAGTGAGCTCCTATAATTCACCCCTCCACTTT.

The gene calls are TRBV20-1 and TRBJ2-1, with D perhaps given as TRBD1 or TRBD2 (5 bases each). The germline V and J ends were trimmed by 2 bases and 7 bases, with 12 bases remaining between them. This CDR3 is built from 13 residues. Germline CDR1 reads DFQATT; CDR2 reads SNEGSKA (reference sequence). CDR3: CSARWDERNEQFF. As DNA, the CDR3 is TGCAGTGCTAGATGGGACGAACGGAATGAGCAGTTCTTC.

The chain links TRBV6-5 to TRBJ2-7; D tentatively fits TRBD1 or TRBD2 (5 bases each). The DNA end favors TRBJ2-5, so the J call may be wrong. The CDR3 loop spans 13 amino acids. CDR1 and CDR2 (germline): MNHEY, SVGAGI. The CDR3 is CAIAPGPEETQYF. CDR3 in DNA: TGTGCCATTGCCCCGGGGCCGGAGGAGACCCAGTACTTC.

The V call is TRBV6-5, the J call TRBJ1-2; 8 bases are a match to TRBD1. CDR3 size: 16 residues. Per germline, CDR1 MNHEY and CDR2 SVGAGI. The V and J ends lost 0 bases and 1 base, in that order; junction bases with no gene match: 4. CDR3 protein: CASSYSKTGDNYGYTF. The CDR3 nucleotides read TGTGCCAGCAGTTACTCGAAGACAGGGGATAACTATGGCTACACCTTC.

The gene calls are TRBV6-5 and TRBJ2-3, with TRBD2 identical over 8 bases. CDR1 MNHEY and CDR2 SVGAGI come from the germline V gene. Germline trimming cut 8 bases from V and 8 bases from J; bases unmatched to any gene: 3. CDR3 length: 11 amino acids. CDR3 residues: CASRGGSTQYF. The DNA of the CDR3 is TGTGCCAGCCGGGGGGGGAGTACGCAGTATTTT.

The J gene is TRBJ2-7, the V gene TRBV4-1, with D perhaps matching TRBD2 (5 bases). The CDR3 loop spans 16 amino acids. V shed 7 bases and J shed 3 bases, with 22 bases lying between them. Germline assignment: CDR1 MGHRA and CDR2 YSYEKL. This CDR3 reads CASNFHPLEDHYEQYF. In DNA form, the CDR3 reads TGCGCCAGCAACTTTCACCCACTAGAGGACCACTACGAGCAGTACTTC.

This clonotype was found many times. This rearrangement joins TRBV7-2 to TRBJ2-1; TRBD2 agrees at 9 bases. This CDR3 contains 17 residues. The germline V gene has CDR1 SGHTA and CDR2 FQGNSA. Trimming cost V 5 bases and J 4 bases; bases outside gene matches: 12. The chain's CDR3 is CASSQDVAAGGYNEQFF. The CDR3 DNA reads TGTGCCAGCAGCCAAGATGTAGCAGCGGGGGGATACAATGAGCAGTTCTTC.

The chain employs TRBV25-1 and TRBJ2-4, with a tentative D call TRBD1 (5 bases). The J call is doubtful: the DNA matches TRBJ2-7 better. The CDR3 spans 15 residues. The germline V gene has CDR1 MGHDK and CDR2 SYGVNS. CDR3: CASSVLTSGLYEQYF. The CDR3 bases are TGTGCCAGCAGTGTCCTAACCTCAGGGTTATACGAGCAGTACTTC.

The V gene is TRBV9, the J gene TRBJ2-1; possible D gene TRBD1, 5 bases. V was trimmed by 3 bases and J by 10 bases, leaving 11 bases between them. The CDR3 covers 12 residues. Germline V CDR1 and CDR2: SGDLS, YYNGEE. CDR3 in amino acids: CASSGQGYEQFF. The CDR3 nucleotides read TGTGCCAGCAGCGGGCAGGGTTACGAGCAGTTCTTC.

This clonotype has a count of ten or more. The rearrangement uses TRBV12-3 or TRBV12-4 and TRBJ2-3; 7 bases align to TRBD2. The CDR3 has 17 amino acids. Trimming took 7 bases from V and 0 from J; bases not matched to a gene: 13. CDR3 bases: TGTGCCAGCACCTGGGCTAGCGGATTCCCTAGCACAGATACGCAGTATTTT. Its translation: CASTWASGFPSTDTQYF.

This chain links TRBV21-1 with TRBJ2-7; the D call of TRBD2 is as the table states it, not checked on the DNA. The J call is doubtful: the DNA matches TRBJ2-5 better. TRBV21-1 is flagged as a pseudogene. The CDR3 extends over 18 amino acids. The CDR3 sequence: CASSKVGPSGSRRETQYF. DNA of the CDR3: TGTGCCAGCAGCAAAGTGGGCCCGAGCGGGAGTAGGCGAGAGACCCAGTACTTC.

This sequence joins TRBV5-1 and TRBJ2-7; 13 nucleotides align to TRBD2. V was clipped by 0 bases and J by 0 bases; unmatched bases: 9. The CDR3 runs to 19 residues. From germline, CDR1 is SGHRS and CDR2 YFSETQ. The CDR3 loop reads CASSLGPLLAGGSSYEQYF. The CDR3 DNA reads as TGCGCCAGCAGCTTGGGCCCTCTACTAGCGGGAGGGAGCTCCTACGAGCAGTACTTC.

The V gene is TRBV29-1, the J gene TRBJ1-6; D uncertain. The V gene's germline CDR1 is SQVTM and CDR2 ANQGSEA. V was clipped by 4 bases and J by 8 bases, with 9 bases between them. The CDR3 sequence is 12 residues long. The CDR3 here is CSVGDMDSPLHF. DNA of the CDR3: TGCAGCGTTGGAGACATGGATTCACCCCTCCACTTT.

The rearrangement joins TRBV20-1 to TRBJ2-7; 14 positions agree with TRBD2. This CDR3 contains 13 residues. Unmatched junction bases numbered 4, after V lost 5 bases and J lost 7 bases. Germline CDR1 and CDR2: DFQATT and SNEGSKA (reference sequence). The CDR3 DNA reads TGCAGTGCTCACGGGACTAGCGGGAGTGAGCAGTACTTC. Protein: CSAHGTSGSEQYF.

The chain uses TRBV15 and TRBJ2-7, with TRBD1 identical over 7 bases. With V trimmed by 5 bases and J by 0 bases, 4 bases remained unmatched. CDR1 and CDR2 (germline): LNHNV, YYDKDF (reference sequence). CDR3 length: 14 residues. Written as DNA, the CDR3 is TGTGCCACCAGCCCGACAGGGTTCTCCTACGAGCAGTACTTC. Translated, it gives CATSPTGFSYEQYF.

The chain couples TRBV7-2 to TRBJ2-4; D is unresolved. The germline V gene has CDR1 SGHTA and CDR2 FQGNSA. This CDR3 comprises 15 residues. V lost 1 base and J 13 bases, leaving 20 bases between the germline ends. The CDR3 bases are TGTGCCAGCAGCTTAGAGGTAGCCCACTGGATGGAGCAGTACTTC. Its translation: CASSLEVAHWMEQYF.

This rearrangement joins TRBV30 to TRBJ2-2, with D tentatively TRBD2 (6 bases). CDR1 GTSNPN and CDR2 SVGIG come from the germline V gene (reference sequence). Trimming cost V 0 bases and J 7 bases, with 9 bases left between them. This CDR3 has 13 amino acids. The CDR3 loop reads CAWSVGGRGELFF. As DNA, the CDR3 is TGTGCCTGGAGTGTGGGGGGACGCGGGGAGCTGTTTTTT.

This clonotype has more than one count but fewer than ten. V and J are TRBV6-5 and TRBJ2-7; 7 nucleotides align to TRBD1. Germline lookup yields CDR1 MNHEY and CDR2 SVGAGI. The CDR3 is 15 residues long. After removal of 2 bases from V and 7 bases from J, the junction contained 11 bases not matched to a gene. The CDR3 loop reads CASSYERQGDKEQYF. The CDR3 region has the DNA TGTGCCAGCAGTTACGAGAGACAGGGTGACAAAGAGCAGTACTTC.

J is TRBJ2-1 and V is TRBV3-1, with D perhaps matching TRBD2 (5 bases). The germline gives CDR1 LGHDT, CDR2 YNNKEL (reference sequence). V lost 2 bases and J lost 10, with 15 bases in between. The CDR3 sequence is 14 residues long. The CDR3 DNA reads TGTGCCAGCAGCCAAATTAGGACTGGTGGGGAGCAGTTCTTC. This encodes CASSQIRTGGEQFF.

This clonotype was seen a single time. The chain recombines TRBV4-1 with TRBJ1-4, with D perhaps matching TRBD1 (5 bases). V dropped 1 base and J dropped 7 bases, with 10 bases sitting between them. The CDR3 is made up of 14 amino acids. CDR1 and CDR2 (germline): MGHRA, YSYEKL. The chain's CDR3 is CASSQGDGIEKLFF. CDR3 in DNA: TGCGCCAGCAGCCAAGGGGACGGGATTGAAAAACTGTTTTTT.

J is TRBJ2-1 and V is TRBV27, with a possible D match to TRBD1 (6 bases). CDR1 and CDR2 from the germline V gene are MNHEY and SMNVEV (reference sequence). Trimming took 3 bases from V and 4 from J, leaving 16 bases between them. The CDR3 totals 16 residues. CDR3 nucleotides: TGTGCCAGCAGTTTTGGGGGCCCAACAGGATACAATGAGCAGTTCTTC. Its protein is CASSFGGPTGYNEQFF.

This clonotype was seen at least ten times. As DNA, the CDR3 is TGTGCCAGCAGCCAAGCTTATAATGAGCAGTTCTTC. This gives the protein CASSQAYNEQFF. The genes are TRBV14 and TRBJ2-1; D not resolved. V dropped 1 base and J dropped 7 bases, with 5 bases sitting between them. The CDR3 is 12 amino acids. Germline V gene lookup returns CDR1 SGHDN and CDR2 FVKESK.

The CDR3 coding sequence is TGCAGTGTCCAAAACGTCGGAAACAATGAGCAGTTCTTC. Translated: CSVQNVGNNEQFF. The chain uses TRBV20-1 and TRBJ2-1, with D unresolved. V was clipped by 7 bases and J by 5 bases, with 15 bases between them. This CDR3 region has 13 residues. Germline CDR1 is DFQATT and CDR2 is SNEGSKA (reference sequence).

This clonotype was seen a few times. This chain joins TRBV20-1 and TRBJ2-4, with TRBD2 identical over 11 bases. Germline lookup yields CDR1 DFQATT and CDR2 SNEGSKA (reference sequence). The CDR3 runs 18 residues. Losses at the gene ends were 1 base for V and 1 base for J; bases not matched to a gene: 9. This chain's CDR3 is CSARVGLADAGAKNIQYF. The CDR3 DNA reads TGCAGTGCTAGAGTGGGACTAGCGGATGCGGGGGCCAAAAACATTCAGTACTTC.